Shown below are 18 T cell receptor beta chains from a single sample sequenced in a study of blood T cells in healthy people across ages. Sample-barcoded 5' priming and a J-beta primer mix drove a second PCR of roughly 7 to 11 cycles. One entry per CDR3 protein, called by TCRdb with MiXCR from the 5' RACE reads. The sample has approximately 850,000 distinct CDR3 sequences, 58% seen once. Source material: blood. These receptors were taken from a man aged 30 to 39 in good health.

This clonotype was recorded once. The chain joins TRBV20-1 to TRBJ2-1; D gene unclear. The CDR3 loop spans 13 amino acids. CDR1 is DFQATT, CDR2 SNEGSKA, per germline (reference sequence). V gave up 3 bases and J gave up 10 bases, with 16 bases separating them. CDR3 sequence (DNA): TGCAGTGCTAGGGCAGGCCCTCCTGGGGAGCAGTTCTTC. It yields the protein CSARAGPPGEQFF.

The genes are TRBV7-8 and TRBJ1-2; no clear D. The CDR3 totals 12 residues. V lost 4 bases and J 8 bases, leaving 11 bases between the germline ends. The germline V gene encodes CDR1 SGHVS and CDR2 FQNEAQ. The CDR3 bases are TGTGCCAGCAGCTCCCGGACCAGCGGCTACACCTTC. Its protein product is CASSSRTSGYTF.

This chain joins TRBV20-1 and TRBJ2-7; TRBD2 agrees at 8 bases. The germline V gene encodes CDR1 DFQATT and CDR2 SNEGSKA (reference sequence). The CDR3 is 16 residues long. The trim removed 4 bases at V and 8 bases at J, leaving 19 bases unmatched. The CDR3 is CSAKREGPSPATQQYF. Here the CDR3 DNA reads TGCAGTGCTAAACGGGAGGGCCCCTCACCCGCTACGCAGCAGTACTTC.

The chain recombines TRBV11-2 with TRBJ2-2; D is unresolved. V was trimmed by 3 bases and J by 5 bases, leaving 4 bases between them. Looked up from germline, CDR1 is SGHAT and CDR2 is FQNNGV. The CDR3 has 12 residues. CDR3 bases: TGTGCCAGCAGCTTTCAAACCGGGGAGCTGTTTTTT. Translating it yields CASSFQTGELFF.

This clonotype was detected a few times. The chain links TRBV27 to TRBJ2-4; 9 positions match TRBD1. Germline CDR1 MNHEY, CDR2 SMNVEV (reference sequence). The CDR3 is 15 residues long. J was trimmed by 13 bases and V by 1 base; bases with no gene match: 11. CDR3 DNA: TGTGCCAGCAGTTTATTCGCCGGGACAGGGAGGGAGCAGTACTTC. It codes for CASSLFAGTGREQYF.

The chain links TRBV12-3 or TRBV12-4 to TRBJ1-1; possible D gene TRBD1, 5 bases. With 4 bases removed from V and 4 bases from J, the gap between germline ends came to 16 bases. The CDR3 has 15 amino acids. CDR3 loop: CASSSQGGPGTEAFF. The DNA of the CDR3 is TGTGCCAGCAGTTCCCAGGGAGGCCCGGGCACTGAAGCTTTCTTT.

The chain joins TRBV15 to TRBJ2-6, with D perhaps TRBD2 (5 bases). Trimming left V 3 bases short and J 0 bases short, with 6 bases between. The CDR3 is made up of 15 amino acids. CDR1 is LNHNV, CDR2 YYDKDF, per germline (reference sequence). The DNA of the CDR3 is TGTGCCACCAGCAGGGACTTCTCTGGGGCCAACGTCCTGACTTTC. It encodes CATSRDFSGANVLTF.

This clonotype was seen a handful of times. This chain joins TRBV7-6 and TRBJ2-6; D gene uncertain. The CDR3 is 16 amino acids. Germline V lookup: CDR1 SGHVS, CDR2 FNYEAQ. V lost 1 base to trimming and J lost 0 bases, with 7 bases between them. The CDR3: CASSLGASSGANVLTF. CDR3 sequence (DNA): TGTGCCAGCAGCTTAGGTGCAAGCTCTGGGGCCAACGTCCTGACTTTC.

The chain has TRBV28 and TRBJ2-4; 8 positions match TRBD1. CDR1 and CDR2 (germline): MDHEN, SYDVKM. Trimming took 5 bases from V and 0 from J; bases not matched to a gene: 15. The CDR3 runs to 19 residues. DNA of the CDR3: TGTGCCAGCAGTCCGCGGACAGGGAAACTTAGTCTAGCCAAAAACATTCAGTACTTC. The encoded protein is CASSPRTGKLSLAKNIQYF.

The chain employs TRBV27 and TRBJ2-1, with unresolved D. V was cut by 2 bases and J by 8 bases, with 19 bases left in between. The germline V gene has CDR1 MNHEY and CDR2 SMNVEV (reference sequence). The CDR3 extends over 16 amino acids. DNA for the CDR3: TGTGCCAGCAGTTTAGTGAAACAACCTCGGGCTTATGAGCAGTTCTTC. This gives the protein CASSLVKQPRAYEQFF.

The genes are TRBV5-5 and TRBJ1-2; no reliable D call. The germline gives CDR1 SGHKS, CDR2 YYEKEE (reference sequence). Trimming took off 4 bases at V and 0 bases at J, with 16 bases between the two ends. The length of the CDR3 is 16 residues. The CDR3 nucleotides read TGTGCCAGCAGCGCTGTCCAGGCAATAGCTAACTATGGCTACACCTTC. Translated: CASSAVQAIANYGYTF.

The V call is TRBV7-9, the J call TRBJ1-1; no firm D call. With 8 bases removed from V and 0 bases from J, the gap between germline ends came to 10 bases. This CDR3 comprises 13 residues. The germline V gene encodes CDR1 SEHNR and CDR2 FQNEAQ (reference sequence). The CDR3 coding sequence is TGTGCCAGCCGGGTAGAGATGAACACTGAAGCTTTCTTT. Translating gives CASRVEMNTEAFF.

The chain recombines TRBV29-1 with TRBJ2-5, with 8 bases matching TRBD2. Germline V CDR1 and CDR2: SQVTM, ANQGSEA. The CDR3 runs to 12 residues. J lost 5 bases, V lost 6 bases, and 5 bases had no gene match. The DNA of the CDR3 is TGCAGCGTCGGCCGGGAGGGGGAGACCCAGTACTTC. Amino acid sequence: CSVGREGETQYF.

The V and J genes are TRBV12-3 or TRBV12-4 and TRBJ2-4, with D unclear. The J call is doubtful: the DNA matches TRBJ2-5 better. The CDR3 covers 14 residues. DNA of the CDR3: TGTGCCAGCAGTTTAGCAGGGAACGAAGAGACCCAGTACTTC. It encodes CASSLAGNEETQYF.

In its sample, this clonotype was seen a few times. J is TRBJ2-1 and V is TRBV28; 11 nucleotides agree with TRBD2. The CDR3 length is 15 residues. Germline V gives CDR1 MDHEN, CDR2 SYDVKM. V was pared by 5 bases and J by 5 bases, with 5 bases of the junction left unmatched. CDR3 in DNA: TGTGCCAGCAGTACAGGGACTAGCGGTAACAATGAGCAGTTCTTC. It encodes CASSTGTSGNNEQFF. Supplemented by reference TRBV28 and TRBJ2-1, the full variable domain reads DVKVTQSSRYLVKRTGEKVFLECVQDMDHENMFWYRQDPGLGLRLIYFSYDVKMKEKGDIPEGYSVSREKKERFSLILESASTNQTSMYLCASSTGTSGNNEQFFGPGTRLTVL.

There are a few counts of this clonotype. The chain recombines TRBV20-1 with TRBJ2-1; 8 bases map to TRBD2. Germline V gene lookup returns CDR1 DFQATT and CDR2 SNEGSKA (reference sequence). V lost 7 bases to trimming and J lost 11 bases; unmatched junction nucleotides: 10. CDR3 length: 12 residues. This CDR3 is CSVYPGGPQQFF. CDR3 sequence (DNA): TGCAGTGTCTATCCGGGGGGGCCGCAGCAGTTCTTC.

The V call is TRBV19, the J call TRBJ1-4; D ambiguous. The CDR3 length is 16 residues. Trimming left V 5 bases short and J 2 bases short, with 15 bases between. In germline, CDR1 is LNHDA, CDR2 SQIVND (reference sequence). DNA of the CDR3: TGTGCCAGTAGTTGGAAGGGTCGGAGGACTAATGAAAAACTGTTTTTT. Protein product: CASSWKGRRTNEKLFF.

The gene calls are TRBV7-9 and TRBJ1-1; maybe TRBD1 (5 bases). V lost 5 bases to trimming and J lost 5 bases, with 12 bases between them. There are 13 residues in the CDR3. CDR1 SEHNR and CDR2 FQNEAQ come from the germline V gene (reference sequence). The DNA for the CDR3 is TGTGCCAGCAGCCTGAACCAGGGAACTGAAGCTTTCTTT. Protein product: CASSLNQGTEAFF.